This passage covers 8 T cell receptor beta chains from one sample sequenced in a study of blood T cell repertoires in COVID-19. The assay was immunoSEQ multiplex PCR, and TCRdb's table has in-frame clones only and misses some. The sample includes roughly 250,000 clones, approximately 83% of them seen just once. Sequencing was performed on PBMCs or T cells enriched from blood (not recorded which). All receptors come from a woman aged 45-65 years who had recovered from COVID-19.

In its sample, this clone was seen once. The V and J genes are TRBV5-4 and TRBJ2-7; 14 bases map to TRBD2. The germline V gene encodes CDR1 SGHNT and CDR2 YYREEE (reference sequence). Trimming at V came to 2 bases and at J to 7 bases, leaving 8 bases not matched to a gene. This CDR3 comprises 16 residues. The CDR3 DNA reads as TGTGCCAGCAGCTTACCCGGACTAGCGGGAGGTCGTGAGCAGTACTTC. Protein sequence: CASSLPGLAGGREQYF.

This clone was seen only a few times. In DNA form, the CDR3 reads TGTGCCAGCAGCTTCCAGGGAGGATATGATAGCAATCAGCCCCAGCATTTT. This sequence encodes CASSFQGGYDSNQPQHF. V gene TRBV7-2 combines with J gene TRBJ1-5; D may be TRBD1 (5 bases). Germline assignment: CDR1 SGHTA and CDR2 FQGNSA. With 3 bases removed from V and 0 bases from J, the gap between germline ends came to 15 bases. The CDR3 is 17 residues long.

This clone is a singleton in its sample. The chain uses TRBV4-1 and TRBJ1-1; 8 bases fit TRBD1. Trimming removed 1 base from V and 0 bases from J; junction bases left unmatched: 10. Germline CDR1 reads MGHRA; CDR2 reads YSYEKL. CDR3 length: 18 amino acids. CDR3 in DNA: TGCGCCAGCAGCCAAGGCCAAGGGACAGGCCCCATGAACACTGAAGCTTTCTTT. Encoded protein: CASSQGQGTGPMNTEAFF.

V usage is TRBV20-1 and J usage is TRBJ2-5; D not certain. Germline CDR1 is DFQATT and CDR2 is SNEGSKA (reference sequence). Trimming removed 6 bases at V and 7 bases at J, with 9 bases between. The CDR3 has 10 amino acids. The CDR3 bases are TGCAGTGCCGTGAGAGGGACCCAGTACTTC. Translating it yields CSAVRGTQYF.

The rearrangement uses TRBV28 and TRBJ1-5; D may be TRBD1 (5 bases). CDR1 is MDHEN and CDR2 is SYDVKM in the germline V gene. The CDR3 sequence is 15 residues long. Trimming took off 5 bases at V and 7 bases at J, with 18 bases between the two ends. The CDR3 sequence is CASSRGRADRQPQHF. In nucleotides, the CDR3 is TGTGCCAGCAGTAGGGGCAGGGCCGATCGGCAGCCCCAGCATTTT.

This clone came up a few times. The CDR3 DNA is TGTGCCAGCAGCCACCAGTATGGCTACACCTTC. Translating gives CASSHQYGYTF. The chain is built from TRBV3-1 (or the pseudogene TRBV3-2) and TRBJ1-2; D uncertain. Per the germline V gene, CDR1 is LGHDT and CDR2 is YNNKEL (reference sequence). This CDR3 is built from 11 residues. Trimming took 3 bases from V and 5 from J, leaving 4 bases between them.

The rearrangement uses TRBV3-1 (or the pseudogene TRBV3-2) and TRBJ1-6; the match to TRBD1 covers 8 bases. The germline CDR1 and CDR2 sequences are LGHDT and YNNKEL (reference sequence). V shed 7 bases, J shed 6 bases, and the junction held 8 bases outside the gene matches. The CDR3 is made up of 15 amino acids. The CDR3 region has the DNA TGTGCCAGCACCTCGTTAGGACAGGGTAATTCACCCCTCCACTTT. This translates into CASTSLGQGNSPLHF.

In nucleotides, the CDR3 is TGCGCCAGCAGCGAGGGACTGACCTACGAGCAGTACTTC. Residues: CASSEGLTYEQYF. The chain has TRBV5-1 and TRBJ2-7; D is perhaps TRBD2 (6 bases). Between the trimmed V and J ends, which lost 4 bases and 2 bases, there was a span of 10 bases. The CDR3 extends over 13 amino acids. The germline V gene encodes CDR1 SGHRS and CDR2 YFSETQ.